Included here is one T cell receptor (beta chain) sequence, with context. These data belong to a study of blood T cell repertoires in COVID-19. Background on the study: Samples taken during acute and convalescent COVID-19 were collected in the United States, Italy and Spain.

The germline V gene has CDR1 MGHRA and CDR2 YSYEKL. The germline V and J ends were trimmed by 2 bases and 9 bases, with 23 bases remaining between them. This CDR3 spans 18 amino acids. Libraries were prepared by immunoSEQ multiplex PCR; TCRdb keeps only in-frame clonotypes and omits some of them. The sample has approximately 240,000 clones; around four fifths are singletons. This chain joins TRBV4-1 and TRBJ1-6; maybe TRBD1 (5 bases). This clonotype originated in a woman older than 75 with active or convalescent COVID-19. Sequenced material: peripheral blood. The CDR3 reads CASSQSHRLGPMASPLHF. CDR3 DNA: TGCGCCAGCAGCCAATCCCACAGGTTGGGCCCCATGGCTTCACCCCTCCACTTT.